One and the same sample provided the 18 T cell receptor beta chains below, sequenced in a study of OX40 agonist ivuxolimab in advanced cancers. Profiled with immunoSEQ multiplex PCR; TCRdb holds only in-frame clones, not every one. The sample holds about 15,000 clones, around four fifths seen once. Here the sequenced sample was CD4+ or CD8+ T cells sorted from blood, taken in a trial of the OX40 agonist ivuxolimab. Source of these receptors: an adult with an advanced solid tumor such as melanoma, head and neck, liver or kidney cancer.

This clone is deemed medium-sized. The chain employs TRBV7-9 and TRBJ2-1, with D perhaps assigned TRBD1 or TRBD2 (5 bases each). The CDR3 is 14 amino acids. Trimming took 4 bases from V and 11 from J, leaving 18 bases between them. Germline lookup yields CDR1 SEHNR and CDR2 FQNEAQ (reference sequence). The CDR3 region has the DNA TGTGCCAGCAGCTCGGAGAGGCCTCCGGGGCAGCAGTTCTTC. It encodes CASSSERPPGQQFF.

The rearrangement links TRBV7-9 to TRBJ2-7; D may be TRBD1 or TRBD2 (5 bases each). Deletions cut 2 bases from V and 2 bases from J, with 16 bases between. This CDR3 has 16 residues. CDR1 and CDR2 (germline): SEHNR, FQNEAQ (reference sequence). CDR3 amino acids: CASSLTPGTATYEQYF. CDR3 bases: TGTGCCAGCAGCTTAACCCCAGGGACGGCCACCTACGAGCAGTACTTC.

The chain couples TRBV30 to TRBJ1-1; the D gene is possibly TRBD1 (5 bases). V was trimmed by 1 base and J by 4 bases, leaving 10 bases between them. The CDR3 is 13 amino acids. Germline V lookup: CDR1 GTSNPN, CDR2 SVGIG (reference sequence). CDR3 in amino acids: CAWSELGTTEAFF. The CDR3 region has the DNA TGTGCCTGGAGTGAGTTGGGGACCACTGAAGCTTTCTTT.

V gene TRBV7-4 combines with J gene TRBJ2-1, with 12 nucleotides matching TRBD1. Germline trimming cut 5 bases from V and 7 bases from J; bases unmatched to any gene: 3. The CDR3 has 14 residues. From germline, CDR1 is SGHVT and CDR2 SQSDAQ. The CDR3 region is CASSGTGGWNEQFF. The DNA of the CDR3 is TGTGCCAGCAGCGGGACAGGGGGCTGGAATGAGCAGTTCTTC.

The chain recombines TRBV4-1 with TRBJ1-1; 9 bases align to TRBD1. From germline, CDR1 is MGHRA and CDR2 YSYEKL. The CDR3 has 15 residues. With V trimmed by 3 bases and J by 0 bases, 2 bases remained unmatched. Here the CDR3 reads CASSQDRGMNTEAFF. CDR3 bases: TGCGCCAGCAGCCAGGACAGGGGCATGAACACTGAAGCTTTCTTT.

The chain is built from TRBV27 and TRBJ2-3; D is perhaps TRBD1 (6 bases). The CDR3 length is 13 residues. Trimming stripped 7 bases from V and 3 bases from J, with 11 bases between. The germline V gene encodes CDR1 MNHEY and CDR2 SMNVEV (reference sequence). The CDR3 here is CASTGGATDTQYF. The CDR3 nucleotides are TGTGCCAGCACTGGGGGCGCGACAGATACGCAGTATTTT.

The V call is TRBV5-1, the J call TRBJ2-5, with a weak D call TRBD1 (6 bases). This CDR3 comprises 13 residues. From germline, CDR1 is SGHRS and CDR2 YFSETQ. The ends were cut back, 5 bases at V and 5 bases at J, with 13 bases in the middle. CDR3 in amino acids: CASSPQGQETQYF. Here the CDR3 DNA reads TGCGCCAGCAGTCCCCAGGGGCAGGAGACCCAGTACTTC.

This chain links TRBV10-2 with TRBJ2-5, with 9 bases identical to TRBD2. Looked up from germline, CDR1 is WSHSY and CDR2 is SAAADI. V trimming: 3 bases; J trimming: 5 bases; junction bases outside the gene matches: 7. The CDR3 runs to 15 residues. The DNA for the CDR3 is TGCGCCAGCAGTGATCCCGCTAGCGGGAACGAGACCCAGTACTTC. Translated, it gives CASSDPASGNETQYF.

This chain joins TRBV6-5 and TRBJ1-1, with D hard to call. The V end lost 2 bases, the J end lost 1 base, and 8 bases lay between the germline ends. This CDR3 spans 14 amino acids. Germline V gene sequence: CDR1 MNHEY, CDR2 SVGAGI. CDR3 protein: CASSYARENTEAFF. In DNA, the CDR3 is TGTGCCAGCAGTTACGCACGGGAGAACACTGAAGCTTTCTTT.

The chain is built from TRBV7-9 and TRBJ2-1, with D hard to call. Trimming left V 5 bases short and J 8 bases short, with 16 bases between. The CDR3 contains 14 residues. Germline lookup yields CDR1 SEHNR and CDR2 FQNEAQ (reference sequence). CDR3 region: CASSHGRELHEQFF. The CDR3 DNA reads as TGTGCCAGCAGCCACGGGCGAGAGCTCCATGAGCAGTTCTTC.

V is TRBV9 and J is TRBJ2-3; 7 nucleotides agree with TRBD1. The CDR3 spans 14 residues. CDR1 is SGDLS, CDR2 YYNGEE, per germline. V lost 3 bases and J lost 6; bases outside the gene matches: 7. The CDR3: CASSARQGPDTQYF. The CDR3 coding sequence is TGTGCCAGCAGCGCAAGACAGGGACCGGATACGCAGTATTTT. The entire variable domain, with the rest obtained from reference TRBV9 and TRBJ2-3, is as follows: DSGVTQTPKHLITATGQRVTLRCSPRSGDLSVYWYQQSLDQGLQFLIQYYNGEERAKGNILERFSAQQFPDLHSELNLSSLELGDSALYFCASSARQGPDTQYFGPGTRLTVL.

The chain is built from TRBV7-6 and TRBJ2-7, with a possible D match to TRBD2 (6 bases). CDR3 length equals 14 residues. V was clipped by 5 bases and J by 3 bases, with 14 bases between them. Germline V gene lookup returns CDR1 SGHVS and CDR2 FNYEAQ. CDR3 loop: CASSPTAGIYEQYF. CDR3 nucleotides: TGTGCCAGCAGCCCAACGGCGGGGATCTACGAGCAGTACTTC.

V and J are TRBV27 and TRBJ2-1; possibly TRBD2 for D (6 bases). This CDR3 region has 14 residues. Per the germline V gene, CDR1 is MNHEY and CDR2 is SMNVEV (reference sequence). V was cut by 2 bases and J by 10 bases, with 15 bases left in between. The DNA for the CDR3 is TGTGCCAGCAGTTTAACGGGAGTGGCCCGCGAGCAGTTCTTC. Protein sequence: CASSLTGVAREQFF.

The chain joins TRBV5-4 to TRBJ1-1; the D gene is possibly TRBD1 (5 bases). The length of the CDR3 is 11 residues. The V end was cut by 5 bases, the J end by 6 bases, with 8 bases between. Germline V gene sequence: CDR1 SGHNT, CDR2 YYREEE (reference sequence). The DNA for the CDR3 is TGTGCCAGCAGTTGGGGGGCTGAAGCTTTCTTT. Translating it yields CASSWGAEAFF.

V usage is TRBV11-2 and J usage is TRBJ2-5; D tentatively fits TRBD1 or TRBD2 (6 bases each). Germline V gene sequence: CDR1 SGHAT, CDR2 FQNNGV. This CDR3 has 15 amino acids. Trimming removed 5 bases from V and 5 bases from J, with 18 bases in between. The CDR3 coding sequence is TGTGCCAGCAGCCCCGGTCGAGGGGGGTGGGAGACCCAGTACTTC. It encodes CASSPGRGGWETQYF. Variable domain in full (rest from reference TRBV11-2 and TRBJ2-5): EAGVAQSPRYKIIEKRQSVAFWCNPISGHATLYWYQQILGQGPKLLIQFQNNGVVDDSQLPKDRFSAERLKGVDSTLKIQPAKLEDSAVYLCASSPGRGGWETQYFGPGTRLLVL.

CDR3 residues: CASSFTGGSYNEQFF. The CDR3 DNA sequence: TGTGCCAGCAGCTTCACTGGGGGGTCCTACAATGAGCAGTTCTTC. The chain links TRBV5-6 to TRBJ2-1, with TRBD2 as a possible D gene (6 bases). The V gene lost 2 bases and the J gene lost 1 base, with 10 bases spanning the gap. Germline V gene lookup returns CDR1 SGHDT and CDR2 YYEEEE. The CDR3 has 15 residues. Combining the CDR3 with reference TRBV5-6 and TRBJ2-1 gives the whole variable domain DAGVTQSPTHLIKTRGQQVTLRCSPKSGHDTVSWYQQALGQGPQFIFQYYEEEERQRGNFPDRFSGHQFPNYSSELNVNALLLGDSALYLCASSFTGGSYNEQFFGPGTRLTVL.

This clone was detected only a few times. The chain couples TRBV7-9 to TRBJ2-3; 15 bases align to TRBD2. The CDR3 spans 15 residues. Germline CDR1 and CDR2: SEHNR and FQNEAQ (reference sequence). The ends lost 7 bases at V and 8 bases at J; junction bases unmatched: 7. CDR3 nucleotides: TGTGCCAGCAAGGGACTAGCGGGAGGTGTAGCTACGCAGTATTTT. Protein: CASKGLAGGVATQYF.

This clone was detected once. The chain has TRBV7-3 and TRBJ2-1; 9 bases align to TRBD2. Trimming took 3 bases from V and 8 from J; bases not matched to a gene: 5. The CDR3 has 14 residues. Germline CDR1 reads SGHTA; CDR2 reads FQGTGA. CDR3 coding DNA: TGTGCCAGCAGCTTGGCGGGGGGGCTGGATGAGCAGTTCTTC. It codes for CASSLAGGLDEQFF.